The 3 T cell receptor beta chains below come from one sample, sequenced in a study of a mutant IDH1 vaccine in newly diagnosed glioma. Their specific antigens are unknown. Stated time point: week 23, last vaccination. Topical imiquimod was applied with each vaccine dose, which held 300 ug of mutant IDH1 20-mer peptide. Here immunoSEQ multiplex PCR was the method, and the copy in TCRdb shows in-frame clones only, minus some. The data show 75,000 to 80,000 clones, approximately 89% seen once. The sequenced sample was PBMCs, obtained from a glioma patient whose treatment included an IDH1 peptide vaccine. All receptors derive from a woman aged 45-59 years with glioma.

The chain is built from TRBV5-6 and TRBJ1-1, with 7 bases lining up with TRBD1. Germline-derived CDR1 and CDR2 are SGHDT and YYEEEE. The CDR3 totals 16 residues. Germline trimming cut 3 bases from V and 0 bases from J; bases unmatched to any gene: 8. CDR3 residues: CASSWAGGSLNTEAFF. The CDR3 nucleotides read TGTGCCAGCAGCTGGGCAGGGGGGTCGCTGAACACTGAAGCTTTCTTT.

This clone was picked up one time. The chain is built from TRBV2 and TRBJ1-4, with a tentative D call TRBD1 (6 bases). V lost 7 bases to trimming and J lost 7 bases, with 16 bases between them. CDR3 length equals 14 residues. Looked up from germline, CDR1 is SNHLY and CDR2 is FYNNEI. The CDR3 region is CASNRGGALEKLFF. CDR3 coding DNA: TGTGCCAGCAACCGGGGGGGGGCGCTTGAAAAACTGTTTTTT.

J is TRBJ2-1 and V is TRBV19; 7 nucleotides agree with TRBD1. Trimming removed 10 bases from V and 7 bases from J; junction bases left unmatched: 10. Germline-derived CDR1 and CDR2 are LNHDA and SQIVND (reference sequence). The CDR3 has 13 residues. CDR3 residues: CAILPGGGNEQFF. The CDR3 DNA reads TGTGCCATTCTACCAGGGGGTGGAAATGAGCAGTTCTTC.